Listed below are T cell receptor beta chains from one sample, sequenced in a study of T-cell memory formation after mild COVID-19. TCRdb reprocessed the 5' RACE reads with MiXCR, giving one entry per CDR3 protein. The sample has approximately 480,000 distinct CDR3 sequences; around a sixth are singletons. The sequenced material came from PBMCs or a T cell subset sorted from them (not recorded which). These receptors all come from an adult woman who had mild COVID-19 (a few samples of this study predate the infection). Cell type and time point are not known. CDR3s include the opening cysteine and the closing phenylalanine or tryptophan. The D gene is left open where the match is weak. Size values are once, few and many counts, or a class for expanded clones, and some rows have none.

CDR3nt: TGTGCCAGCAGCTCGGGACTAGCGGGATCCGTGGGGACGCAGTATTTT; CDR3aa: CASSSGLAGSVGTQYF; v_gene: TRBV7-2; j_gene: TRBJ2-3; abundance: few; d_gene: TRBD2
CDR3nt: TGCAGTGCTCCACTAGCGGGGGGTCGTCTGGCCGCCAAAAACATTCAGTACTTC; CDR3aa: CSAPLAGGRLAAKNIQYF; v_gene: TRBV20-1; j_gene: TRBJ2-4; abundance: many; d_gene: TRBD2
CDR3nt: TGTGCCTGGAGTCGGGTCTTCTATGGCTACACCTTC; CDR3aa: CAWSRVFYGYTF; v_gene: TRBV30; j_gene: TRBJ1-2; abundance: -; d_gene: -
CDR3nt: TGCAGCGCACACGACCGGCGGACGTATGGCTACACCTTC; CDR3aa: CSAHDRRTYGYTF; v_gene: TRBV29-1; j_gene: TRBJ1-2; abundance: -; d_gene: -
CDR3nt: TGTGCCACCAGCAGAGACCGGGACAGGGGAAATTCACCCCTCCACTTT; CDR3aa: CATSRDRDRGNSPLHF; v_gene: TRBV15; j_gene: TRBJ1-6; abundance: few; d_gene: TRBD1
CDR3nt: TGTGCCAGCAGCCGCCTGGGACAGGGGACTGAGACCCAGTACTTC; CDR3aa: CASSRLGQGTETQYF; v_gene: TRBV27; j_gene: TRBJ2-5; abundance: -; d_gene: TRBD1
CDR3nt: TGTGCCAGCAGCTTAATATCGACAGGGGCGAGGGGTGCTGGGGCCAACGTCCTGACTTTC; CDR3aa: CASSLISTGARGAGANVLTF; v_gene: TRBV7-2; j_gene: TRBJ2-6; abundance: few; d_gene: TRBD1
CDR3nt: TGTGCCAGCAGCGCTACAGGGACGGGGTTTCGGAATGAGCAGTTCTTC; CDR3aa: CASSATGTGFRNEQFF; v_gene: TRBV7-8; j_gene: TRBJ2-1; abundance: many; d_gene: -
CDR3nt: TGTGCCACCAGTGCTGGGGAGCTGTTTTTT; CDR3aa: CATSAGELFF; v_gene: TRBV24-1; j_gene: TRBJ2-2; abundance: -; d_gene: -
CDR3nt: TGTGCCACCAGTGATCAGAGCCCGGGCAGACCCGAGCAGTTCTTC; CDR3aa: CATSDQSPGRPEQFF; v_gene: TRBV24-1; j_gene: TRBJ2-1; abundance: -; d_gene: -
CDR3nt: TGCAGTGCTAGAGATGTTAGCGGGGGTGATGAGCAGTTCTTC; CDR3aa: CSARDVSGGDEQFF; v_gene: TRBV20-1; j_gene: TRBJ2-1; abundance: many; d_gene: TRBD2
CDR3nt: TGTGCCACCAGCAGTTCACTAGCGGGGAACACAGATACGCAGTATTTT; CDR3aa: CATSSSLAGNTDTQYF; v_gene: TRBV15; j_gene: TRBJ2-3; abundance: few; d_gene: TRBD2
CDR3nt: TGTGCCAGCAGCCTCCGACAGGAGAATCAGCCCCAGCATTTT; CDR3aa: CASSLRQENQPQHF; v_gene: TRBV13; j_gene: TRBJ1-5; abundance: few; d_gene: -
CDR3nt: TGCGCCAGCAGCACGGGGCCACGGGGTGGCTACACCTTC; CDR3aa: CASSTGPRGGYTF; v_gene: TRBV5-1; j_gene: TRBJ1-2; abundance: once; d_gene: -
CDR3nt: TGCGCCAGCAGATCGGACAGGGGCCCCTACGAGCAGTACTTC; CDR3aa: CASRSDRGPYEQYF; v_gene: TRBV5-1; j_gene: TRBJ2-7; abundance: few; d_gene: TRBD1
CDR3nt: TGTGCCAGCAGCGTAGGCTCGGCGGCGAACACCGGGGAGCTGTTTTTT; CDR3aa: CASSVGSAANTGELFF; v_gene: TRBV9; j_gene: TRBJ2-2; abundance: few; d_gene: -
CDR3nt: TGTGCCAGCAGCTTAAACCCCTACAGGGGCTACACCTTC; CDR3aa: CASSLNPYRGYTF; v_gene: TRBV7-3; j_gene: TRBJ1-2; abundance: few; d_gene: -
CDR3nt: TGTGCCAGCAGCCCTCCAGGTGGAGGCAATGAGCAGTTCTTC; CDR3aa: CASSPPGGGNEQFF; v_gene: TRBV7-6; j_gene: TRBJ2-1; abundance: -; d_gene: -
CDR3nt: TGTGCCAGCAGCTTAGTAGCTACCTTACTAGCGGGCCAAGAGACCCAGTACTTC; CDR3aa: CASSLVATLLAGQETQYF; v_gene: TRBV7-2; j_gene: TRBJ2-5; abundance: few; d_gene: TRBD2
CDR3nt: TGTGCCAGCAGTTACCCAGCGGGAGTCGGCAATGAGCAGTTCTTC; CDR3aa: CASSYPAGVGNEQFF; v_gene: TRBV6-2/TRBV6-3; j_gene: TRBJ2-1; abundance: -; d_gene: TRBD2
CDR3nt: TGTGCCAGCAGCCAAGTAGCGGGAACGGCAGATACGCAGTATTTT; CDR3aa: CASSQVAGTADTQYF; v_gene: TRBV5-5; j_gene: TRBJ2-3; abundance: -; d_gene: TRBD2
CDR3nt: TGTGCCAGCAGCTTAGTTAGCGGGATAAACAATGAGCAGTTCTTC; CDR3aa: CASSLVSGINNEQFF; v_gene: TRBV11-1; j_gene: TRBJ2-1; abundance: few; d_gene: TRBD2
CDR3nt: TGTGCCAGCAGTTACTCGAACACCGGGGAGCTGTTTTTT; CDR3aa: CASSYSNTGELFF; v_gene: TRBV11-2; j_gene: TRBJ2-2; abundance: many; d_gene: -
CDR3nt: TGCGCCAGCAGTCCTCGGGGGGCGGACGGGGGCAATGAGCAGTTCTTC; CDR3aa: CASSPRGADGGNEQFF; v_gene: TRBV5-1; j_gene: TRBJ2-1; abundance: few; d_gene: -
CDR3nt: TGTGCCAGCAGCCTTAAGCCGGGACCGGGAGAGCAGTACTTC; CDR3aa: CASSLKPGPGEQYF; v_gene: TRBV6-5; j_gene: TRBJ2-7; abundance: few; d_gene: -
CDR3nt: TGTGCCAGCAGTTACTCGATTGGGGGGGAGGTGCCCTACGAGCAGTACTTC; CDR3aa: CASSYSIGGEVPYEQYF; v_gene: TRBV6-6; j_gene: TRBJ2-7; abundance: -; d_gene: TRBD2
CDR3nt: TGTGCCAGCAGCTTGGATTTGGGGAACACTGAAGCTTTCTTT; CDR3aa: CASSLDLGNTEAFF; v_gene: TRBV5-4; j_gene: TRBJ1-1; abundance: -; d_gene: -
CDR3nt: TGTGCCATCAGGGACGGAAGGAGCGGGGAGCTGTTTTTT; CDR3aa: CAIRDGRSGELFF; v_gene: TRBV10-3; j_gene: TRBJ2-2; abundance: -; d_gene: -
CDR3nt: TGTGCCAAAGGCCCAAACCCCGACGAGCAGTACTTC; CDR3aa: CAKGPNPDEQYF; v_gene: TRBV10-3; j_gene: TRBJ2-7; abundance: -; d_gene: -
CDR3nt: TGTGCCAGCAGCTTACCCCAGACGGGAAACACCATATATTTT; CDR3aa: CASSLPQTGNTIYF; v_gene: TRBV5-5; j_gene: TRBJ1-3; abundance: few; d_gene: -
CDR3nt: TGTGCCAGCAGCGCTGCTCAATTAAACACAGATACGCAGTATTTT; CDR3aa: CASSAAQLNTDTQYF; v_gene: TRBV7-8; j_gene: TRBJ2-3; abundance: -; d_gene: -
CDR3nt: TGTGCCAGCAGCCCAACGGGGGGAGCTTTCTTT; CDR3aa: CASSPTGGAFF; v_gene: TRBV7-9; j_gene: TRBJ1-1; abundance: -; d_gene: -
CDR3nt: TGTGCCAGCAGCTTGGAGGTGGGGTACACCGGGGAGCTGTTTTTT; CDR3aa: CASSLEVGYTGELFF; v_gene: TRBV5-5; j_gene: TRBJ2-2; abundance: -; d_gene: -
CDR3nt: TGTGCCATCAGTGAGTCTAAAGGAGGGAATCAGCCCCAGCATTTT; CDR3aa: CAISESKGGNQPQHF; v_gene: TRBV10-3; j_gene: TRBJ1-5; abundance: -; d_gene: -
CDR3nt: TGCAGTGCTAACCAAGAGACCCAGTACTTC; CDR3aa: CSANQETQYF; v_gene: TRBV20-1; j_gene: TRBJ2-5; abundance: -; d_gene: -
CDR3nt: TGCAGTGCTAGAGATAGCAGGGAGAACACTGAAGCTTTCTTT; CDR3aa: CSARDSRENTEAFF; v_gene: TRBV20-1; j_gene: TRBJ1-1; abundance: -; d_gene: -
CDR3nt: TGCGCCAGCAGCGAAGGGACAGGGCCCCATGAAGCTTTCTTT; CDR3aa: CASSEGTGPHEAFF; v_gene: TRBV5-1; j_gene: TRBJ1-1; abundance: -; d_gene: TRBD1
CDR3nt: TGTGCCAGCAGTCCCCCCCAGGGGGCAAGAGCTTTCTTT; CDR3aa: CASSPPQGARAFF; v_gene: TRBV6-5; j_gene: TRBJ1-1; abundance: few; d_gene: TRBD1
CDR3nt: TGTGCCAGCTCACCACGTACAGGACAGGGGGCGCCTAATGAGCAGTTCTTC; CDR3aa: CASSPRTGQGAPNEQFF; v_gene: TRBV18; j_gene: TRBJ2-1; abundance: -; d_gene: TRBD1
CDR3nt: TGCGCCAGCAGCCAAGATCTGGGGGCTGGGGCCAACGTCCTGACTTTC; CDR3aa: CASSQDLGAGANVLTF; v_gene: TRBV4-3; j_gene: TRBJ2-6; abundance: few; d_gene: -